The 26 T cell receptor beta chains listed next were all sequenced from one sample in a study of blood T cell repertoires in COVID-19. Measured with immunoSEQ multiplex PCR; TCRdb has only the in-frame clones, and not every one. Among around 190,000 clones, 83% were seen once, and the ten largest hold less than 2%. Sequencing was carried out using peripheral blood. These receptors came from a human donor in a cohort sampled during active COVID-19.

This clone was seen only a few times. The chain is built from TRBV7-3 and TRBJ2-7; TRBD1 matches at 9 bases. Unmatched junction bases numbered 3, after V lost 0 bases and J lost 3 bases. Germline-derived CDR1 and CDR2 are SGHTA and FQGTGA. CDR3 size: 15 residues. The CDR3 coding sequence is TGTGCCAGCAGCTTAACGGCGGGACAGGGCTACGAGCAGTACTTC. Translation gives CASSLTAGQGYEQYF.

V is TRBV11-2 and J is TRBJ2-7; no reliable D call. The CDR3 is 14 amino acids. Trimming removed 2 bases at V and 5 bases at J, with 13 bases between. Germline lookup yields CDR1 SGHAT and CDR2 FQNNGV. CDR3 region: CASSLSLGKDEQYF. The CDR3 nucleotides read TGTGCCAGCAGCTTATCCCTAGGAAAAGACGAGCAGTACTTC.

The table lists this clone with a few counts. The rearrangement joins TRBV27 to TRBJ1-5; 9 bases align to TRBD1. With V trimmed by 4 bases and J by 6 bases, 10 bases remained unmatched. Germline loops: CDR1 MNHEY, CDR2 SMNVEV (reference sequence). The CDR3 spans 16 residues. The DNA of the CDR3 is TGTGCCAGCAGTTCCGCGACAGGGGGTGGGAGTCAGCCCCAGCATTTT. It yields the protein CASSSATGGGSQPQHF.

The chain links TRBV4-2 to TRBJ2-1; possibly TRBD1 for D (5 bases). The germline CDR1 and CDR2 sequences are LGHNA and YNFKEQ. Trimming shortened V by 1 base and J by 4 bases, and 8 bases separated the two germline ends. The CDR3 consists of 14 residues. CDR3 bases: TGTGCCAGCAGCCAAGGGGGCGCTTACAATGAGCAGTTCTTC. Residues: CASSQGGAYNEQFF.

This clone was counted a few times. CDR3 in DNA: TGTGCCAGCACCGGACAGGGCCACATTCAGTACTTC. It specifies CASTGQGHIQYF. The J gene is TRBJ2-4, the V gene TRBV7-2; 8 nucleotides agree with TRBD1. The CDR3 consists of 12 residues. The trim removed 7 bases at V and 8 bases at J, leaving 4 bases unmatched. CDR1 and CDR2 (germline): SGHTA, FQGNSA. The variable domain in full, completed from reference TRBV7-2 and TRBJ2-4, reads GAGVSQSPSNKVTEKGKDVELRCDPISGHTALYWYRQSLGQGLEFLIYFQGNSAPDKSGLPSDRFSAERTGGSVSTLTIQRTQQEDSAVYLCASTGQGHIQYFGAGTRLSVL.

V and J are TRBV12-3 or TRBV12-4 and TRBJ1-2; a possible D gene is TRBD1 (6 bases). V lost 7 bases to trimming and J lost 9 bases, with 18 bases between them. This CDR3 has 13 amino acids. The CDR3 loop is CASTIQGIVSYTF. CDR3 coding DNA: TGTGCCAGCACTATACAGGGCATCGTTAGCTACACCTTC.

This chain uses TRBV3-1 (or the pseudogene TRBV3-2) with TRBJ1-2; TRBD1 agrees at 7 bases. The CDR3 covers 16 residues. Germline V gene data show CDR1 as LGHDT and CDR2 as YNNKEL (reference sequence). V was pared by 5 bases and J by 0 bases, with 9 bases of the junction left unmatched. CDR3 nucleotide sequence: TGTGCCAGCAGCTACGACAGGGTGCGGGCTAACTATGGCTACACCTTC. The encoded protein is CASSYDRVRANYGYTF.

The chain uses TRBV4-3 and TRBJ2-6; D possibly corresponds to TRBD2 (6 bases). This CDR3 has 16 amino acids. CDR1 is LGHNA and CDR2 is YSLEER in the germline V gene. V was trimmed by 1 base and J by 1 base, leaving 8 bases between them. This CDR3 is CASSQASGSGANVLTF. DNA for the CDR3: TGCGCCAGCAGCCAAGCGAGCGGGTCTGGGGCCAACGTCCTGACTTTC.

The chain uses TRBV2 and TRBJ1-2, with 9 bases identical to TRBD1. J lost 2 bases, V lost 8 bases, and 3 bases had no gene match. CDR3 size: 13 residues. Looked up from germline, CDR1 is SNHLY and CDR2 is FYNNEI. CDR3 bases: TGTGCCAGCGGCACAGGGGGCAACTATGGCTACACCTTC. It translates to CASGTGGNYGYTF.

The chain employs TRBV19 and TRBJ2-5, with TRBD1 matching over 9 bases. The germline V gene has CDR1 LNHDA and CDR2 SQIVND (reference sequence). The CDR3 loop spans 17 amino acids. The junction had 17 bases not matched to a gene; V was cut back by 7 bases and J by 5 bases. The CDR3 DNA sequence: TGTGCCAGTAACCCTTCGGGACAGGGCTTTGTACGGGAGACCCAGTACTTC. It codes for CASNPSGQGFVRETQYF.

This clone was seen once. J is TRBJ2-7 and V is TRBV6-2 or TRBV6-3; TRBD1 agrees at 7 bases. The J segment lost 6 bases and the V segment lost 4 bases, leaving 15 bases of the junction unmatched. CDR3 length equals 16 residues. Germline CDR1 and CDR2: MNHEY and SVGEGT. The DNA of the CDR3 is TGTGCCAGCAGTTCCGAACCCCGTACAGGGGCTCCCGAGCAGTACTTC. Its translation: CASSSEPRTGAPEQYF.

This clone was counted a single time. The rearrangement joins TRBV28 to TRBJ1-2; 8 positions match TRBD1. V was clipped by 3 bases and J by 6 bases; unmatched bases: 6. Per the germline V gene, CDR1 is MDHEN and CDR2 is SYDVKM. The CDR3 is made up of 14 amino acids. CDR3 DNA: TGTGCCAGCAGTTTGGGCAGGGGGCGTAATGGCTACACCTTC. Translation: CASSLGRGRNGYTF.

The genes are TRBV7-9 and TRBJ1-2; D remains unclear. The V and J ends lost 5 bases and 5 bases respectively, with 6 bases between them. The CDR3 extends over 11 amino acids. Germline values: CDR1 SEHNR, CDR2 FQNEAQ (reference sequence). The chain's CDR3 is CASSEAYGYTF. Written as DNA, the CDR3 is TGTGCCAGCAGCGAAGCTTATGGCTACACCTTC. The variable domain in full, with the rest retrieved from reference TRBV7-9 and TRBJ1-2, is DTGVSQNPRHKITKRGQNVTFRCDPISEHNRLYWYRQTLGQGPEFLTYFQNEAQLEKSRLLSDRFSAERPKGSFSTLEIQRTEQGDSAMYLCASSEAYGYTFGSGTRLTVV.

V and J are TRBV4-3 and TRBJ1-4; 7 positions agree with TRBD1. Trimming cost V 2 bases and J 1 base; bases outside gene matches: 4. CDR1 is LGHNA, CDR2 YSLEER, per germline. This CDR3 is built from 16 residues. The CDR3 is CASSQKGARTNEKLFF. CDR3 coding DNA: TGCGCCAGCAGCCAAAAGGGGGCGCGAACTAATGAAAAACTGTTTTTT.

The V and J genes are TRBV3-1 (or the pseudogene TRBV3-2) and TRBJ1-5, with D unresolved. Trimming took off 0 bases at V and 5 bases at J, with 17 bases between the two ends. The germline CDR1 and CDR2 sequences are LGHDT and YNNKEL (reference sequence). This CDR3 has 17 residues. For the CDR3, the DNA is TGTGCCAGCAGCCAAGATTCCGCCATGGAGTCAGATCAGCCCCAGCATTTT. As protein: CASSQDSAMESDQPQHF.

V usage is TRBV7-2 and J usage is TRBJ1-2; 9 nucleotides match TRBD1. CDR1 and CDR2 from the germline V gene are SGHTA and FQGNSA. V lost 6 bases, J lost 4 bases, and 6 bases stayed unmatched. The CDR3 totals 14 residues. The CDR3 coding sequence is TGTGCCAGCAGTTTTACAGGGGGCACCTATGGCTACACCTTC. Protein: CASSFTGGTYGYTF.

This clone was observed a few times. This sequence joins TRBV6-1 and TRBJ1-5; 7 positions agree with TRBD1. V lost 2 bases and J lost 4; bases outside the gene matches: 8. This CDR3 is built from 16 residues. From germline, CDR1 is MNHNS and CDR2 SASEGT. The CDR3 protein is CASSEWSRGSNQPQHF. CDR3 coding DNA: TGTGCCAGCAGTGAATGGAGCAGGGGGAGTAATCAGCCCCAGCATTTT.

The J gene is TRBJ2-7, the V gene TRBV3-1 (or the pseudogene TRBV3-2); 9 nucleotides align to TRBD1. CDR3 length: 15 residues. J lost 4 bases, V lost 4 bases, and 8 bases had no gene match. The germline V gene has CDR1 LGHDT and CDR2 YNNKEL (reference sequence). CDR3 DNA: TGTGCCAGCAGCCTCGCTACAGGGGGCATGTACGAGCAGTACTTC. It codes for CASSLATGGMYEQYF.

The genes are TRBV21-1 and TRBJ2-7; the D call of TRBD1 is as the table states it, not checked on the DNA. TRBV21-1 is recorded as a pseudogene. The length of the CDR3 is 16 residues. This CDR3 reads CASTSGEGGMGYEQYF. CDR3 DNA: TGTGCCAGCACCTCGGGGGAAGGGGGCATGGGATACGAGCAGTACTTC.

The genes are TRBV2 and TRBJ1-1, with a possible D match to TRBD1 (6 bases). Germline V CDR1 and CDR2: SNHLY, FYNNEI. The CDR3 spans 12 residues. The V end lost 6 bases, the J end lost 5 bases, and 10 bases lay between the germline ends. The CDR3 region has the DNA TGTGCCAGCAGGGGGCAGGGGACTGAAGCTTTCTTT. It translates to CASRGQGTEAFF.

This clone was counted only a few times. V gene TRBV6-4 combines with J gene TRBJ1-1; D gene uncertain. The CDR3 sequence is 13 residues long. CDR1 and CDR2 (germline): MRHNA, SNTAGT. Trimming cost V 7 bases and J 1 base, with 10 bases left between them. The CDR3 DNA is TGTGCCAGCAAATTGGAGGGGAACACTGAAGCTTTCTTT. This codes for CASKLEGNTEAFF.

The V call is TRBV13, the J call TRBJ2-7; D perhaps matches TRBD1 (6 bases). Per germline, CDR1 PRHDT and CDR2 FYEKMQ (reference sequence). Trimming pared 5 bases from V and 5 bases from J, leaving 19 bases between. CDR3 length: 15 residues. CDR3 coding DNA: TGTGCCAGCAGCGGACCCGGGACACAGGATGACGAGCAGTACTTC. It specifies CASSGPGTQDDEQYF.

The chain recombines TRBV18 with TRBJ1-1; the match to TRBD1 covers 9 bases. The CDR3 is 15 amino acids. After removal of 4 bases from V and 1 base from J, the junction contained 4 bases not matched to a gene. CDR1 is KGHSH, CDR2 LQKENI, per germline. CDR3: CASSRDRARNTEAFF. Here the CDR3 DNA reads TGTGCCAGCTCACGGGACAGGGCACGGAACACTGAAGCTTTCTTT.

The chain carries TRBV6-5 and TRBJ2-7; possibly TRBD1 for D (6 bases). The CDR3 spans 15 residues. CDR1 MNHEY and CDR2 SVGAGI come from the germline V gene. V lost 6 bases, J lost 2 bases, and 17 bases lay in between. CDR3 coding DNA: TGTGCCAGCAGCCTCAAGTCCGGGACACCCTACGAGCAGTACTTC. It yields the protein CASSLKSGTPYEQYF.

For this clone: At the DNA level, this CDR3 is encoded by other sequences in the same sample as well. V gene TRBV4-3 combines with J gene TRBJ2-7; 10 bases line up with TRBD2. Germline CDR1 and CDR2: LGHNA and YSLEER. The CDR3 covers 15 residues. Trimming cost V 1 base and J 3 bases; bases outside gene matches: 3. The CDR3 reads CASSQGLAGVYEQYF. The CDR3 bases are TGCGCCAGCAGCCAAGGTCTAGCGGGGGTCTACGAGCAGTACTTC.

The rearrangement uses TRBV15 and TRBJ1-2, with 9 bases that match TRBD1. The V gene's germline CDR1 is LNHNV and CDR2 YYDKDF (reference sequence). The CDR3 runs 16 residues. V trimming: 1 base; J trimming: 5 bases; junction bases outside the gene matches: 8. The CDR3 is CATSRGGTGTRYGYTF. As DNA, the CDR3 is TGTGCCACCAGCAGAGGGGGGACAGGGACGAGATATGGCTACACCTTC.